The entry that follows covers one T cell receptor (beta chain) sequence. Its antigen is as yet unknown. The PCR ran on 60 Vbeta and 13 Jbeta primers. Profiled with immunoSEQ multiplex PCR; TCRdb holds only in-frame clones, not every one. The sample lists roughly 130,000 clones; 70% to 80% were seen once. The CDR3 runs to 16 residues. The V gene end was trimmed by 7 bases and the J gene end by 1 base; junction bases not matched to a gene: 5. Per the germline V gene, CDR1 is ENHRY and CDR2 is SYGVKD. This entry belongs to a study of cytomegalovirus exposure and HLA in healthy donors. Study-level results: Altogether, some 160 TCR beta chains were recorded as cytomegalovirus-associated.

The genes are TRBV10-3 and TRBJ1-6, with 9 positions matching TRBD1. The sample taken for sequencing was PBMCs. The origin of this receptor is a woman between 50 and 59 years old in good health and CMV-seropositive. The CDR3, as DNA: TGTGCCATCAAGACAGGGGGTCTATCCTATAATTCACCCCTCCACTTT. It is translated as CAIKTGGLSYNSPLHF.